Sequencing of this T cell receptor beta chain was carried out in a study of regulatory T cells in long-lasting Graves disease. Study-level results: The TCR repertoire of persistent Graves' patients was less diverse than that of newly diagnosed ones. Possibly, accuracy suffered from the small sample size. Newly diagnosed patients shared 950 to 1,000 public clonotypes; persistent patients shared around 2,500.

Stated time point: persistent/refractory GD, antithyroid drugs over 5 years with positive TRAb. From PBMCs, RNA was extracted and then used to make the TCR library. Construction of TCR beta libraries relied on iRepertoire HTBI primers and on Arm-PCR targeting CDR3 regions. Per the original data handling: Sequenced samples collectively carried some 60 TRBV and 14 to 15 TRBJ segments. Each CDR3 protein is one row after TCRdb ran MiXCR on the multiplex PCR reads. TCRdb's processing, not the authors' own work, is the source of the V and J calls. The sample has approximately 440,000 distinct CDR3 sequences; around 20% are singletons. In the case of this clonotype: Its antigen remains unknown. A junction end diverges from the germline sequence, so it may reflect a read error.

Germline V lookup: CDR1 LNHDA, CDR2 SQIVND (reference sequence). This CDR3 has 17 amino acids. The receptor was derived from a female donor with Graves disease. The source was peripheral blood mononuclear cells (PBMCs), collected when the disease was refractory, from a patient treated with antithyroid drugs. The rearrangement links TRBV19 to TRBJ1-3; D not resolved. CDR3 region: CASTPPTRRTSGNAIYF. CDR3 nucleotide sequence: TGTGCCAGTACCCCACCAACCCGGCGGACCTCTGGAAACGCCATATATTTT.